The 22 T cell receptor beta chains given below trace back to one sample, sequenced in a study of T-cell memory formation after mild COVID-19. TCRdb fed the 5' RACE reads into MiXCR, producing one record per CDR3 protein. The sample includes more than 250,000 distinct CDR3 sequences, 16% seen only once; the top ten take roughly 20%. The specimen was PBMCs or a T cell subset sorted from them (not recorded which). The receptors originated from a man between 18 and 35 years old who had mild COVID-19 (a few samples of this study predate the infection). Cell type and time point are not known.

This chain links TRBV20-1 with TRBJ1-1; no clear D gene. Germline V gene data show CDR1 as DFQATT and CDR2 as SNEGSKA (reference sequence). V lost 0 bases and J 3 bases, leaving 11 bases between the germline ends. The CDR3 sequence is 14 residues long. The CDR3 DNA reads TGCAGTGCTAGAGATCCCGCAAGGGACACTGAAGCTTTCTTT. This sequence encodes CSARDPARDTEAFF.

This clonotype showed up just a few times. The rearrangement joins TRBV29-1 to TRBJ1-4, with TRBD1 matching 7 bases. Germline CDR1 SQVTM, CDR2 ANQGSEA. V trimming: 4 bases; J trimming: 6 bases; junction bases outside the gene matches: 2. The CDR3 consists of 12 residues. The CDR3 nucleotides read TGCAGCGTTGTAGGACAGGATGAAAAACTGTTTTTT. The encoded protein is CSVVGQDEKLFF.

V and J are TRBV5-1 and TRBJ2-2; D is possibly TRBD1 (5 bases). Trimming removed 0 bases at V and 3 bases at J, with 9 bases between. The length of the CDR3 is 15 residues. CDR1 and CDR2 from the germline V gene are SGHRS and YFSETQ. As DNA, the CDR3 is TGCGCCAGCAGCTTGGCGGCAGGGTACACCGGGGAGCTGTTTTTT. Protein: CASSLAAGYTGELFF.

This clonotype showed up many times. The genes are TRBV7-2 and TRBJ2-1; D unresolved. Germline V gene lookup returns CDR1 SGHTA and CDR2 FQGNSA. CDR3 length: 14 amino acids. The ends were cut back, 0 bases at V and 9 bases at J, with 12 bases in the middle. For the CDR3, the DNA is TGTGCCAGCAGCTTAGCCGCGGAGTCCGGTGAGCAGTTCTTC. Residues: CASSLAAESGEQFF.

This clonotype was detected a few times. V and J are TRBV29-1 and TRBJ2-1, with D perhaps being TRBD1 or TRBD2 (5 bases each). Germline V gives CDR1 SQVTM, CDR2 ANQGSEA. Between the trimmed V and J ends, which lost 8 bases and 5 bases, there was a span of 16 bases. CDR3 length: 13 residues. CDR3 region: CSSGAHSHNEQFF. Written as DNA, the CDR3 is TGCAGCTCCGGGGCACACAGCCACAATGAGCAGTTCTTC.

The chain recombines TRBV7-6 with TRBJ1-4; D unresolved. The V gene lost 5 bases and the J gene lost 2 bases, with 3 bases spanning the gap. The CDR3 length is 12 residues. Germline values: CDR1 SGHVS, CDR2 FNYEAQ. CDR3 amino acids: CASSRTNEKLFF. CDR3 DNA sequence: TGTGCCAGCAGCCGCACTAATGAAAAACTGTTTTTT.

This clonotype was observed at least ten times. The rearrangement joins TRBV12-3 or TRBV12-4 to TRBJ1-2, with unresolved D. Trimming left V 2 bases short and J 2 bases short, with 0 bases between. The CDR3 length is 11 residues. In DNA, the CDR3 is TGTGCCAGCAGTTTAAACTATGGCTACACCTTC. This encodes CASSLNYGYTF.

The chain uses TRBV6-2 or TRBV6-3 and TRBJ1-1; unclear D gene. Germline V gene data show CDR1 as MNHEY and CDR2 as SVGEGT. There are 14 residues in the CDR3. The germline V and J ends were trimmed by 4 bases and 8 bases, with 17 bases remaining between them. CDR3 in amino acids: CASSSHRKVSEAFF. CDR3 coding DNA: TGTGCCAGCAGTTCACACAGAAAAGTCTCCGAAGCTTTCTTT.

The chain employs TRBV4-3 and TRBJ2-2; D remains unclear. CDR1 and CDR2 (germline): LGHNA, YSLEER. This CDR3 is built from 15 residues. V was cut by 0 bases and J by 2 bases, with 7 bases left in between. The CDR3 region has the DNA TGCGCCAGCAGCCAAGATGGGTTTAACACCGGGGAGCTGTTTTTT. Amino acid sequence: CASSQDGFNTGELFF.

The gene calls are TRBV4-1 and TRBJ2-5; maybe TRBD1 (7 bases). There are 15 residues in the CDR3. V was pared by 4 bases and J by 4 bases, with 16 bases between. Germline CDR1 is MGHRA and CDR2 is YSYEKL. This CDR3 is CASSLYQGGPETQYF. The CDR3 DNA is TGCGCCAGCAGCCTCTACCAGGGGGGCCCAGAGACCCAGTACTTC.

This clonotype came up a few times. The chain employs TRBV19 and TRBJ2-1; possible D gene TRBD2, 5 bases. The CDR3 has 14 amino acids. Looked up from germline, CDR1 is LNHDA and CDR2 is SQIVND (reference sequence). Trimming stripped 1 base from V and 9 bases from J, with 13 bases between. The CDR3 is CASSIGGWGAEQFF. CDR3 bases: TGTGCCAGTAGTATAGGGGGTTGGGGAGCTGAGCAGTTCTTC.

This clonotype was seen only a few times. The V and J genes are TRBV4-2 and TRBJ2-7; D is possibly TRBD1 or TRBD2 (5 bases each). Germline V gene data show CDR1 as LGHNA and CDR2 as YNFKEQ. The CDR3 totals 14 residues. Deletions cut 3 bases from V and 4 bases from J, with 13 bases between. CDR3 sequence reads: CASSQGVSGYEQYV. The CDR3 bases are TGTGCCAGCAGCCAGGGGGTTTCGGGGTACGAGCAGTACGTC.

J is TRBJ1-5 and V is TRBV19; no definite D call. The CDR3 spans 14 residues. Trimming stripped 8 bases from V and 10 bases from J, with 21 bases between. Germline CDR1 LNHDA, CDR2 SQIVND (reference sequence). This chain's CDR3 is CASAMAGPQNPQHF. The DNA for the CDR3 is TGTGCCAGTGCGATGGCGGGTCCCCAGAATCCCCAGCATTTT.

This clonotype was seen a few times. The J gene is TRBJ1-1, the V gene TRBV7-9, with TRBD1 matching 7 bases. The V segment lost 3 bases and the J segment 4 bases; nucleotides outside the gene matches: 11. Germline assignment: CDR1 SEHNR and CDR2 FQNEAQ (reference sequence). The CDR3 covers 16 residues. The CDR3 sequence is CASSFRPGGRSTEAFF. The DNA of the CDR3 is TGTGCCAGCAGCTTTAGGCCAGGGGGACGATCCACTGAAGCTTTCTTT.

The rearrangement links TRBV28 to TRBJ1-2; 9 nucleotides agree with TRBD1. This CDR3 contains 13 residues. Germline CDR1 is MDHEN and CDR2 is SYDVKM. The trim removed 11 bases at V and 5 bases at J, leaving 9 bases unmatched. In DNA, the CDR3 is TGTGCCCAGGGGACAGGGAGGGAGTATGGCTACACCTTC. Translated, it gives CAQGTGREYGYTF.

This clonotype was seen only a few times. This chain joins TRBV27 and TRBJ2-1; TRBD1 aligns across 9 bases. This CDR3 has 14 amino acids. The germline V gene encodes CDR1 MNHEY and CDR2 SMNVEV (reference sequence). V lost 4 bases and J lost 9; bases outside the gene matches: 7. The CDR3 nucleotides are TGTGCCAGCAGTTCCGGGACAGGGTATAGTGAGCAGTTCTTC. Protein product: CASSSGTGYSEQFF.

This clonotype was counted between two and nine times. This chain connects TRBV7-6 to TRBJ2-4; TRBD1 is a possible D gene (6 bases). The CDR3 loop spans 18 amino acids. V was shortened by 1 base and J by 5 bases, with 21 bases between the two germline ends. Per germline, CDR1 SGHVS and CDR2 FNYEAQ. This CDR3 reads CASSLVRSGQTQENIQYF. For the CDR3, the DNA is TGTGCCAGCAGCTTAGTGCGTAGTGGACAGACCCAAGAAAACATTCAGTACTTC.

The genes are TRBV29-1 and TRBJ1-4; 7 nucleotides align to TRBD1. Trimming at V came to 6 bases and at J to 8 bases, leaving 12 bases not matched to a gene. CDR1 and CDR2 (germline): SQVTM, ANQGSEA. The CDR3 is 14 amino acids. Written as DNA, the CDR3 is TGCAGCGTGAGGGGGACAGAGCGAACGGAAAAACTGTTTTTT. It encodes CSVRGTERTEKLFF.

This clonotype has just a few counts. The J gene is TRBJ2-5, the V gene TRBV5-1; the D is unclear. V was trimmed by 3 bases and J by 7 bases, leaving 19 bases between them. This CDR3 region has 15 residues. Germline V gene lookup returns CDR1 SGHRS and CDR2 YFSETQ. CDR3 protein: CASSSGDPFLGTQYF. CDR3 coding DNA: TGCGCCAGCAGCTCCGGAGACCCCTTTCTGGGGACCCAGTACTTC. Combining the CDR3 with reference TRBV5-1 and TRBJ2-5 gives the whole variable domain KAGVTQTPRYLIKTRGQQVTLSCSPISGHRSVSWYQQTPGQGLQFLFEYFSETQRNKGNFPGRFSGRQFSNSRSEMNVSTLELGDSALYLCASSSGDPFLGTQYFGPGTRLLVL.

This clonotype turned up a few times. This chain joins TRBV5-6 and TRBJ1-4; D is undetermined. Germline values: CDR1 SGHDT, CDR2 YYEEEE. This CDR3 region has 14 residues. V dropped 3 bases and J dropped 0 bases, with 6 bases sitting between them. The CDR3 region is CASSSVATNEKLFF. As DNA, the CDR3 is TGTGCCAGCAGCTCCGTGGCAACTAATGAAAAACTGTTTTTT.

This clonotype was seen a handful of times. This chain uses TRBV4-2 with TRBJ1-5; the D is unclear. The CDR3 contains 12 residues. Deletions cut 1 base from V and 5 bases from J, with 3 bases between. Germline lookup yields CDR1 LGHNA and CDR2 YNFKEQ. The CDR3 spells CASSQVDQPQHF. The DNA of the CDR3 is TGTGCCAGCAGCCAAGTCGATCAGCCCCAGCATTTT.

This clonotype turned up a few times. The chain's CDR3 is CSAGVKRTEAFF. The CDR3 nucleotides read TGCAGCGCCGGGGTAAAACGCACTGAAGCTTTCTTT. The chain carries TRBV29-1 and TRBJ1-1; D gene unclear. Germline assignment: CDR1 SQVTM and CDR2 ANQGSEA. The germline V and J ends were trimmed by 7 bases and 4 bases, with 13 bases remaining between them. The CDR3 is made up of 12 amino acids.